This T cell receptor beta chain was found in a study of blood T cell repertoires in COVID-19. Some clones are missing from TCRdb's copy, which holds only in-frame ones; the method was immunoSEQ multiplex PCR. The table lists roughly 72,000 clones, roughly nine tenths of them singletons. Between the trimmed V and J ends, which lost 6 bases and 1 base, there was a span of 18 bases. This CDR3 contains 16 residues. Germline assignment: CDR1 LNHDA and CDR2 SQIVND (reference sequence). The sample was peripheral blood. This TCR came from a human donor in a cohort sampled during active COVID-19. J is TRBJ1-1 and V is TRBV19, with TRBD1 as a possible D gene (5 bases). This CDR3 is CASSPLGGSSNTEAFF. The CDR3 region has the DNA TGTGCCAGTAGCCCCCTCGGGGGGAGCTCGAACACTGAAGCTTTCTTT.